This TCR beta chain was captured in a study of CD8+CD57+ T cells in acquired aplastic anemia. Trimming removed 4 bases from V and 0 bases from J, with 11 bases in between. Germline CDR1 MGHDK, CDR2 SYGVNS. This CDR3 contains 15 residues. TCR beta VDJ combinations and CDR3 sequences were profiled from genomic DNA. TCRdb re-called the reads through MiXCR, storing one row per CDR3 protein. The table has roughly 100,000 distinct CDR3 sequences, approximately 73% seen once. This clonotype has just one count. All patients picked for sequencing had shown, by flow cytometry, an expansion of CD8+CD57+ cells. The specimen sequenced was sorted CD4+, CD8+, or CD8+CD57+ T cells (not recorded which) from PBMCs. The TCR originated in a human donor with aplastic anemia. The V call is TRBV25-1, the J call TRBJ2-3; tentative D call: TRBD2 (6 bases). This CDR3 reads CASSARGESTDTQYF. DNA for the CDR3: TGTGCCAGCAGTGCTCGCGGGGAAAGCACAGATACGCAGTATTTT.